This TCR beta chain was captured by sequencing in a study of cytomegalovirus exposure and HLA in healthy donors. Whole-study context: The 100 million to 140 million unique TCR beta sequences, from about 179 million T cells, were found by an earlier analysis.

The study's findings and limits: TCR beta sequences reportedly predicted most subjects' HLA-A and HLA-B alleles accurately. A few V segments could not be told apart, such as TRBV6-2 and TRBV6-3, and were left out.

13 Jbeta primers and 60 Vbeta primers were used for the PCR. This table comes from immunoSEQ multiplex PCR, and its TCRdb copy is limited to in-frame clones, with some not included. The sample carries 95,000 to 150,000 clones, around 75% recorded once. Germline-derived CDR1 and CDR2 are LNHDA and SQIVND (reference sequence). CDR3 length equals 14 residues. Germline trimming cut 5 bases from V and 2 bases from J; bases unmatched to any gene: 2. About this clone: The antigen remains unidentified.

The receptor was isolated from a woman in her forties in good health and CMV-seropositive. Sequencing was done on a sample of PBMCs. The chain is built from TRBV19 and TRBJ2-7; 11 nucleotides match TRBD1. CDR3 in amino acids: CASSWTGGTYEQYF. The DNA for the CDR3 is TGTGCCAGTAGTTGGACAGGGGGCACCTACGAGCAGTACTTC.